Listed below are T cell receptor beta chains from one sample, sequenced in a study of cytomegalovirus exposure and HLA in healthy donors. Repertoires were generated with immunoSEQ multiplex PCR, while TCRdb's copy carries only in-frame clones and drops some. The sample has 150,000 to 200,000 clones, around nine tenths seen once; the top ten hold 1.5% to 2%. What was sequenced was PBMCs. The receptors derive from a young woman in good health and CMV-seronegative. Each CDR3 is given with its conserved first and last residue. Each record gives: V gene, J gene, CDR3 protein.

v_gene: TRBV6-5
j_gene: TRBJ2-5
CDR3aa: CASSYSPLVTQYF

v_gene: TRBV11-2
j_gene: TRBJ1-1
CDR3aa: CASSLDLSGGEAFF

v_gene: TRBV5-1
j_gene: TRBJ2-3
CDR3aa: CASSALADRGTDTQYF

v_gene: TRBV10-2
j_gene: TRBJ2-1
CDR3aa: CASSESPQRGGLGEQFF

v_gene: TRBV18
j_gene: TRBJ2-2
CDR3aa: CASSPGQGNTGELFF

v_gene: TRBV30
j_gene: TRBJ2-6
CDR3aa: CAWMESGANVLTF

v_gene: TRBV27
j_gene: TRBJ1-1
CDR3aa: CASSLSANTEAFF

v_gene: TRBV27
j_gene: TRBJ1-2
CDR3aa: CASSSRVGRVNYGYTF

v_gene: TRBV9
j_gene: TRBJ1-1
CDR3aa: CASSVYGSQNTEAFF

v_gene: TRBV19
j_gene: TRBJ2-7
CDR3aa: CASSSTGGAGNEQYF